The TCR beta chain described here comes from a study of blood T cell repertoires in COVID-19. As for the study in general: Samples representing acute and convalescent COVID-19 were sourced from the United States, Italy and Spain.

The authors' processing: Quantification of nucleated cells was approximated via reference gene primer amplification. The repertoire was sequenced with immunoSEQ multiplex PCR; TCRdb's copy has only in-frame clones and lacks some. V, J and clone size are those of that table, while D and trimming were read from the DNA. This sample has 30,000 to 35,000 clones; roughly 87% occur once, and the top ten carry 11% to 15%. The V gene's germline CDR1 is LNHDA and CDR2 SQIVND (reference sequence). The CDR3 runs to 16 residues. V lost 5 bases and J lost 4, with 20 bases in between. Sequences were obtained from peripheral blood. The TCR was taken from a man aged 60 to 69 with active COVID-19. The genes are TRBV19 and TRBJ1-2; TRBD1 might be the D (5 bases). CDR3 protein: CASSLEVGPFGYGYTF. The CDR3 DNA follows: TGTGCCAGTAGTTTGGAAGTGGGGCCGTTCGGCTATGGCTACACCTTC.